The rows below give T cell receptor beta chains drawn from one sample of a study of cytomegalovirus exposure and HLA in healthy donors. The assay was immunoSEQ multiplex PCR, and TCRdb's table has in-frame clones only and misses some. The data show under 200,000 clones, about 77% seen once. Sequencing was performed on PBMCs. The receptors were gathered from a man aged 25-45 years in good health and CMV-seronegative. The CDR3 runs from the conserved cysteine through the conserved F or W. D genes are given only for firm matches. Rows give clone size only sometimes, using once, few, many, or a class for an expanded clone.

V: TRBV13
J: TRBJ2-5
D: TRBD2
size: .
CDR3: CASSWGLAQETQYF
DNA: TGTGCCAGCAGCTGGGGACTAGCCCAAGAGACCCAGTACTTC

V: TRBV6-1
J: TRBJ1-3
D: TRBD1
size: .
CDR3: CASSELTGGFAGNTIYF
DNA: TGTGCCAGCAGTGAACTGACAGGGGGCTTTGCTGGAAACACCATATATTTT

V: TRBV2
J: TRBJ1-1
D: TRBD1
size: once
CDR3: CAGAEEGGMRAFF
DNA: TGTGCCGGAGCAGAAGAAGGGGGCATGAGAGCTTTCTTT

V: TRBV5-6
J: TRBJ2-5
D: TRBD2
size: .
CDR3: CASSFSGGDQETQYF
DNA: TGTGCCAGCAGCTTTAGCGGGGGGGACCAAGAGACCCAGTACTTC

V: TRBV10-3
J: TRBJ2-5
D: TRBD2
size: once
CDR3: CAISESRTSGEETQYF
DNA: TGCGCCATCAGTGAGTCCAGGACTAGCGGGGAAGAGACCCAGTACTTC

V: TRBV7-6
J: TRBJ1-4
D: .
size: .
CDR3: CASGETATNEKLFF
DNA: TGTGCCAGCGGCGAGACAGCAACTAATGAAAAACTGTTTTTT

V: TRBV28
J: TRBJ1-2
D: .
size: once
CDR3: CAILSAPTYGYTF
DNA: TGTGCCATCCTCAGCGCTCCTACCTATGGCTACACCTTC

V: TRBV5-1
J: TRBJ2-1
D: TRBD2
size: few
CDR3: CASSLRLAGERNNEQFF
DNA: TGCGCCAGCAGCTTGAGACTAGCGGGGGAGAGGAACAATGAGCAGTTCTTC

V: TRBV28
J: TRBJ1-5
D: .
size: once
CDR3: CASSLIQSSNQPQHF
DNA: TGTGCCAGCAGTTTGATACAGTCTAGCAATCAGCCCCAGCATTTT

V: TRBV19
J: TRBJ2-7
D: TRBD2
size: .
CDR3: CASRTSGSSYEQYF
DNA: TGTGCCAGTAGGACTAGCGGTAGCTCCTACGAGCAGTACTTC

V: TRBV19
J: TRBJ1-3
D: .
size: .
CDR3: CASSETDSSGNTIYF
DNA: TGTGCCAGTAGTGAGACGGACAGCTCTGGAAACACCATATATTTT

V: TRBV5-6
J: TRBJ1-1
D: TRBD1
size: .
CDR3: CASSFGTGGRGTEAFF
DNA: TGTGCCAGCAGCTTCGGGACAGGTGGCAGGGGAACTGAAGCTTTCTTT

V: TRBV5-1
J: TRBJ2-1
D: TRBD2
size: .
CDR3: CASSSGGWTSGSIDEQFF
DNA: TGCGCCAGCAGCTCCGGGGGTTGGACTAGCGGGAGTATCGATGAGCAGTTCTTC

V: TRBV11-2
J: TRBJ1-1
D: .
size: .
CDR3: CASSPPRGTRTEAFF
DNA: TGTGCCAGCAGCCCCCCTCGGGGGACTCGAACTGAAGCTTTCTTT

V: TRBV4-1
J: TRBJ2-7
D: TRBD1
size: .
CDR3: CASSLGTGGAYEQYF
DNA: TGCGCCAGCAGCCTTGGGACAGGGGGAGCCTACGAGCAGTACTTC

V: TRBV10-3
J: TRBJ2-5
D: .
size: .
CDR3: CAISVGGRQETQYF
DNA: TGTGCCATCAGTGTTGGCGGCCGACAAGAGACCCAGTACTTC

V: TRBV2
J: TRBJ1-2
D: TRBD1
size: .
CDR3: CASSTTGTGGAHGYTF
DNA: TGTGCCAGCAGTACCACCGGGACAGGGGGCGCCCATGGCTACACCTTC

V: TRBV19
J: TRBJ2-4
D: .
size: .
CDR3: CANSRWLRLAKNIQYF
DNA: TGTGCCAACTCTCGCTGGCTCCGACTAGCCAAAAACATTCAGTACTTC

V: TRBV28
J: TRBJ2-1
D: .
size: .
CDR3: CASSPNREQFF
DNA: TGTGCCAGCAGTCCCAACCGGGAGCAGTTCTTC

V: TRBV6-1
J: TRBJ2-4
D: TRBD2
size: .
CDR3: CASSVETSGVIAKNIQYF
DNA: TGTGCCAGCAGTGTCGAGACTAGCGGGGTGATAGCCAAAAACATTCAGTACTTC